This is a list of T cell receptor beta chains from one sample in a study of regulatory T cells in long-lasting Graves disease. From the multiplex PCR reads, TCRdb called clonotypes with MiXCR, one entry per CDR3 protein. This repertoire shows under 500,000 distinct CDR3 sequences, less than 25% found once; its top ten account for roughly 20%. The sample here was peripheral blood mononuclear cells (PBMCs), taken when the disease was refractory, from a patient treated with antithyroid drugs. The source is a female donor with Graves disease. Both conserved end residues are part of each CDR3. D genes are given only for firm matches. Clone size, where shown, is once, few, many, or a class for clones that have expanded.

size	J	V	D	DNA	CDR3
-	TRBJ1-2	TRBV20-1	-	TGCAGTGCCCGGGGGCAGAGAAACTATGGCTACACCTTC	CSARGQRNYGYTF
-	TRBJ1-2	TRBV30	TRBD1	TGTGCCTGGAGTCACTTCGGACAGGGACATGGCTACACCTTC	CAWSHFGQGHGYTF
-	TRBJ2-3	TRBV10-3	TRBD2	TGTGCCATCAGCCTAGCGGGAGGGGCGGCAGATACGCAGTATTTT	CAISLAGGAADTQYF
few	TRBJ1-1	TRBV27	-	TGTGCCAGCAGAACAGGGTGGACTGAAGCTTTCTTT	CASRTGWTEAFF
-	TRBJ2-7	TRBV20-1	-	TGCAGTGCTAGAGATGGGACCGCAGCCTACGAGCAGTACTTC	CSARDGTAAYEQYF
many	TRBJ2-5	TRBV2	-	TGTGCCAGCAGGTGGGATTCCCAAGAGACCCAGTACTTC	CASRWDSQETQYF
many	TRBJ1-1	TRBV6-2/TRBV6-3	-	TGTGCCAGCAGTTTGTTAAAACAGTTTCTGAACACTGAAGCTTTCTTT	CASSLLKQFLNTEAFF
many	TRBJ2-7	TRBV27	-	TGTGCCAGCAGGGGGGTGAGGTCGGGGGCAGGATACGAGCAGTACTTC	CASRGVRSGAGYEQYF
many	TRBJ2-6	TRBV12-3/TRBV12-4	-	TGTGCCAGCAGAGGGTATGGCTCTGGGGCCAACGTCCTGACTTTC	CASRGYGSGANVLTF
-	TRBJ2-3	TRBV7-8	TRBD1	TGTGCCAGCAGCTTAGTTCTTGACAGGGGGCAGCATGGTACGCAGTATTTT	CASSLVLDRGQHGTQYF
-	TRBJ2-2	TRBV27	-	TGTGCCAGCAGTGAGGGTTCGCACACCGGGGAGCTGTTTTTT	CASSEGSHTGELFF
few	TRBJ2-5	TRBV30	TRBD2	TGTGCCTGGAGTGGGGTAGCGGGGAAGCTAGGGGAGACCCAGTACTTC	CAWSGVAGKLGETQYF
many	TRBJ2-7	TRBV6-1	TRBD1	TGTGCCAGCAGTCGGGGCTGGGCAGGGGGTCGCTACGAGCAGTACTTC	CASSRGWAGGRYEQYF
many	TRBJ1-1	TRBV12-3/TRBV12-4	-	TGTGCCAGCAGCCGGAAACAGGGAGTCACTGAAGCTTTCTTT	CASSRKQGVTEAFF
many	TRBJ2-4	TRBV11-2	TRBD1	TGTGCCAGCAGCGAGGGACAGACGTTAAACATTCAGTACTTC	CASSEGQTLNIQYF